The text below deals with one T cell receptor (beta chain). Its target antigen remains unknown. Per-nucleotide qualities are absent, and no much larger clonotype sits a single base away. The sample is drawn from a study of Graves' ophthalmopathy and Graves' hyperthyroidism (dated by TCRdb to 2016 to 2019). At the level of the whole study: Peripheral blood was collected at initial diagnosis, prior to any treatment. To explore V-J signatures that distinguish ophthalmopathy from hyperthyroidism, a discovery set of about 99 patients was enrolled, made up of 40 to 45 with ophthalmopathy and roughly 57 with stable hyperthyroidism. The study used signatures of the TCR beta repertoire to tell Graves' ophthalmopathy apart from Graves' hyperthyroidism and to predict which patients would progress to ophthalmopathy. Following sample collection, hyperthyroidism patients were given methimazole at a starting dose of 30 mg daily, and ophthalmopathy patients were given high-dose intravenous methylprednisolone. An independent validation cohort comprised roughly 20 hyperthyroidism patients and some 16 patients who later progressed from hyperthyroidism to ophthalmopathy. In more than five hyperthyroidism patients, the T-cell repertoires found in thyroid tissue were compared with those found in blood. In total, 135 blood samples were TCR-sequenced: under 45 ophthalmopathy, approximately 80 hyperthyroidism and about 17 hyperthyroidism-to-ophthalmopathy patients.

A patient counted as having stable hyperthyroidism if there was no progression to ophthalmopathy within 18 months of follow-up. Patients with hyperthyroidism were aged 18 to 65 years, had been newly diagnosed, and had a disease duration of less than 2 months. Patients with other autoimmune diseases, uncontrolled infections, pregnancy or lactation were excluded from the study. Clinical symptoms, serum thyroxine, TRAb, thyroid ultrasound and orbital computed tomography formed the basis of the diagnosis. Ficoll-Paque density gradient centrifugation was used to isolate PBMCs from around 10 ml of fresh peripheral blood. Total RNA was extracted with Trizol reagent and quality-checked on an Agilent 2100 Bioanalyzer. Overall results and qualifications from the work: In validation, the model predicted ophthalmopathy progression with 55% to 71% sensitivity and 72.22% specificity; 12 predicted patients were CT-confirmed with GO in a median of around 6.5 months. In cross-validation, the 13-signature model distinguished ophthalmopathy from stable hyperthyroidism with almost 90% sensitivity and around 81% specificity, and in the test set the corresponding values were roughly 78% and 74%. Most of the expanded thyroid clonotypes with a frequency above 0.001 were also detected in blood, and it was suggested that the thyroid immune response may be reflected by blood repertoires. No statistical method was used to predetermine the sample size, and group allocation was not hidden from the investigators.

TCR beta CDR3 regions were amplified from RNA transcripts for repertoire sequencing. The first round of RT-PCR was done with HTBI primers and the Qiagen OneStep RT-PCR kit, and was followed by a second round of multiplex PCR, then size selection and purification. Sequencing of the libraries was carried out on an Illumina HiSeq2000 in paired-end mode with 100 bp reads. The original pipeline was this. SOAPnuke was used to process the reads, removing any read that contained adapters or uncalled bases, had a mean Phred below 15, or lacked an exact match to the constant primer or identifier. COPE v1.2.5 was used to merge high-quality paired reads. Clonotypes were defined as unique nucleotide sequences and were aligned to IMGT TRB V, D and J references using MiTCR v1.1. The analysis was limited to V-J combinations with a frequency above 0.0001, which together covered around 99% of the repertoires. For each V-J combination, a TCR clonal expansion and chaos score was defined as F50 clonal expansion divided by the chaos observed in the TCRdist matrix. Welch's t-statistics and random forest were used to reduce features to more than ten V-J combinations, which were fed into a naive Bayes classifier. Thyroid-blood repertoire similarity was quantified with the Morisita-Horn index. Through fastp at Q25 and MiXCR, TCRdb rebuilt clones from the public reads, retaining in-frame beta chains. Under each unique CDR3 protein, matching rows form one entry showing the most common genes and DNA. The V and J calls reflect TCRdb's pipeline rather than the authors' work. This sample has some 350,000 distinct CDR3 sequences in its table, and about a sixth of those were observed once. The ten most abundant clones make up roughly 2.4% of the sample.

Sequences were obtained from peripheral blood. The TCR originated in an adult woman with stable Graves' hyperthyroidism.

DNA sequence: TGTGCCAGCAGGGGGGACAGGGGGCGCACTGAAGCTTTCTTT. Its protein is CASRGDRGRTEAFF. Here the chain combines TRBV28 and TRBJ1-1, and 12 junctional nucleotides match TRBD1. Inclusive of the bounding cysteine and phenylalanine, the CDR3 is 14 residues long. Left in the record is the CDR3 DNA by itself, 42 bases read in frame from the first base. CDR1 and CDR2 are read off the germline V gene as MDHEN and SYDVKM. Unmatched junction bases come to 3, with V trimmed by 6 bases and J by 4 bases. Outside the CDR3, residues come from the reference TRBV28 and TRBJ1-1 proteins, so the full variable domain is: DVKVTQSSRYLVKRTGEKVFLECVQDMDHENMFWYRQDPGLGLRLIYFSYDVKMKEKGDIPEGYSVSREKKERFSLILESASTNQTSMYLCASRGDRGRTEAFFGQGTRLTVV.